This T cell receptor beta chain was found in a study of blood T cell repertoires in COVID-19. About the research overall: The cDNA or gDNA used as material had been derived from T cells, B-cell-depleted T cells, or PBMCs.

TCRdb's table, derived via immunoSEQ multiplex PCR, lists solely in-frame clones and lacks some. The sample lists 130,000 to 150,000 clones, around 75% occurring once. This clone was seen a single time. This receptor was identified in a woman aged 65 to 85 with COVID-19, enrolled during active disease. The sample taken for sequencing was peripheral blood.

CDR3 protein: CASSPHGGGYTF. As DNA, the CDR3 is TGTGCCAGCAGTCCTCACGGGGGGGGCTACACCTTC. The rearrangement joins TRBV28 to TRBJ1-2, with D maybe TRBD1 (5 bases). The CDR3 is 12 amino acids. CDR1 is MDHEN and CDR2 is SYDVKM in the germline V gene. Trimming left V 5 bases short and J 8 bases short, with 12 bases between.